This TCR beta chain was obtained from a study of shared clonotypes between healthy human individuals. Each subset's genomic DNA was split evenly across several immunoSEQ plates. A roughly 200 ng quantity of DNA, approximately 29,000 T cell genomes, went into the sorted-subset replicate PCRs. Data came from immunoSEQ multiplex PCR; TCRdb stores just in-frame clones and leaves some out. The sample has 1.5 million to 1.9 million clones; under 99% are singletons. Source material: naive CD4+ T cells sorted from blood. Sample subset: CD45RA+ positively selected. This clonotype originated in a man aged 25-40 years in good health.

CDR3 sequence: CASSLVTGGSGNTIYF. The CDR3 DNA is TGTGCCAGCAGCTTGGTGACAGGGGGTTCTGGAAACACCATATATTTT. This sequence joins TRBV5-5 and TRBJ1-3, with 9 bases lining up with TRBD1. Germline V gene data show CDR1 as SGHKS and CDR2 as YYEKEE (reference sequence). The J segment lost 1 base and the V segment lost 0 bases, leaving 2 bases of the junction unmatched. There are 16 residues in the CDR3. The full variable domain, with the rest looked up from reference TRBV5-5 and TRBJ1-3, is DAGVTQSPTHLIKTRGQQVTLRCSPISGHKSVSWYQQVLGQGPQFIFQYYEKEERGRGNFPDRFSARQFPNYSSELNVNALLLGDSALYLCASSLVTGGSGNTIYFGEGSWLTVV.